This T cell receptor (beta chain) was captured by sequencing in a study of beta chain features in type 1 diabetes. Turning to this clone: Its antigen remains unknown.

This CDR3 has 11 amino acids. CDR1 and CDR2 (germline): GTSNPN, SVGIG (reference sequence). Reverse transcription of all isolated RNA meant that expressed TCRB transcripts were sequenced. Naive, central memory and regulatory T cell samples produced a mean of about 4 million reads. Only in-frame clones appear in the TCRdb table, and some are missing; sequencing was by immunoSEQ multiplex PCR. The sample includes 600,000 to 750,000 clones, over 10% of them seen just once. One heparinised blood draw, averaging roughly 110 mL, came from each donor. CD4+ naive, central memory, regulatory and stem cell-like memory cells were sorted via CD45RO/CCR7/CD25/CD127/CD95/CD27. Notes on the study in general: Significant though moderate, a shortening of TCRB CDR3s appeared in all four CD4+ subsets of Type 1 diabetes patients. Naive, central memory and Treg TCRB repertoires seemed to resemble each other more closely in patients than they did in healthy donors.

Sequencing was carried out using naive CD4+ T cells from blood. The source of this sequence is a man under 40 with type 1 diabetes. The V call is TRBV30, the J call TRBJ1-2; D is undetermined. The CDR3 spells CALSLSGSYTF. DNA of the CDR3: TGTGCTCTAAGTTTATCGGGAAGCTACACCTTC.